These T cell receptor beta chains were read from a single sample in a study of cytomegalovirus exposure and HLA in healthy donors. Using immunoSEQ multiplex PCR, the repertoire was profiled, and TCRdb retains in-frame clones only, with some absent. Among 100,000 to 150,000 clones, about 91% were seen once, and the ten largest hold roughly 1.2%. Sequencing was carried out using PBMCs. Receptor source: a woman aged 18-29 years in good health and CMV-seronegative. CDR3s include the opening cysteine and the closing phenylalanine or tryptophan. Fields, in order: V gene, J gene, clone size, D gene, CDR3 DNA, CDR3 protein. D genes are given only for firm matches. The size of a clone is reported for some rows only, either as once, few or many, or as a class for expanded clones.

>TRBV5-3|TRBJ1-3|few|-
TGTGCCAGGCCTGGACAGTCCACCATATATTTT
CARPGQSTIYF
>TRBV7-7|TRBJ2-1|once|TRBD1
TGTGCTAGCAGCTTCGGGACAGGGGTTTACAATGAGCAGTTCTTC
CASSFGTGVYNEQFF
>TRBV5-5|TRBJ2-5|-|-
TGTGCCAGCAGCTGGGTGGGGAGCCAAGAGACCCAGTACTTC
CASSWVGSQETQYF
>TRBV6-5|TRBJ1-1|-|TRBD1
TGTGCCAGCAGTGAGGGACAGGGGATCTCTGAAGCTTTCTTT
CASSEGQGISEAFF
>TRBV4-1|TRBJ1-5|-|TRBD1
TGCGCCAGCAGCCTCTATGAGACAGGGCGCAATCAGCCCCAGCATTTT
CASSLYETGRNQPQHF
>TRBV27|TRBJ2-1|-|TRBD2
TGTGCCAGCTACGCGGGGGTTCGGCAGTTCTTC
CASYAGVRQFF
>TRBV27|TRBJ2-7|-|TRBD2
TGTGCCAGCAGTTCGCGGGGGGCCTCCTACGAGCAGTACTTC
CASSSRGASYEQYF
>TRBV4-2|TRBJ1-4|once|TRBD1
TGTGCCAGCAGCCAAGATCCCGGGACAGGGTCCGAAAAACTGTTTTTT
CASSQDPGTGSEKLFF
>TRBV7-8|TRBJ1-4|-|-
TGTGCCAGCAGCTCGCGGCTGTCCCCTAATGAAAAACTGTTTTTT
CASSSRLSPNEKLFF
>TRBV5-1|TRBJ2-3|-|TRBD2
TGCGCCAGCAGCTTGGAGGCTAGCGGGGGCGATACGCAGTATTTT
CASSLEASGGDTQYF
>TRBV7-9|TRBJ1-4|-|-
TGTGCCAGCAGCAGAGGACAGCATAATGAAAAACTGTTTTTT
CASSRGQHNEKLFF
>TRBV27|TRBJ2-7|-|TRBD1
TGTGCCAGCAGTTCTCGACCGGGACAGGCTTCGTACGAGCAGTACTTC
CASSSRPGQASYEQYF
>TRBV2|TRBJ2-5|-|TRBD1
TGTGCCAGCAGTGAAGAGGTGACAGGGCAAGAGACCCAGTACTTC
CASSEEVTGQETQYF
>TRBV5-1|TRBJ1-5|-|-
TGCGCCAGCAGCTTGGAGGCAGGGGATCAGCCCCAGCATTTT
CASSLEAGDQPQHF
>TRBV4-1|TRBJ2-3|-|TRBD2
TGCGCCAGCAGCCAAAGAGCCCTGCGGGGGGTCACAGATACGCAGTATTTT
CASSQRALRGVTDTQYF
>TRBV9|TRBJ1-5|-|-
TGTGCCAGCAGCGAGGGGACTGAGCCGACTAGAAGGCCCCAGCATTTT
CASSEGTEPTRRPQHF
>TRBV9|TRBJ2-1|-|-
TGTGCCAGCAGCGTAGATGGCAGGATCAAAAACTACAATGAGCAGTTCTTC
CASSVDGRIKNYNEQFF
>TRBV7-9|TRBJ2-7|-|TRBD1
TGTGCCAGCAGCTACGGACAGGGGGGACACTACGAGCAGTACTTC
CASSYGQGGHYEQYF
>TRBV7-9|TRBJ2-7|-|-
TGTGCCAGCAGCTTTTCGACAGGGAGGTCCGACGAGCAGTACTTC
CASSFSTGRSDEQYF
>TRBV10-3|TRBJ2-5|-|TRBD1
TGTGCCATCAGTGGGACAGGACTTCAAGAGACCCAGTACTTC
CAISGTGLQETQYF
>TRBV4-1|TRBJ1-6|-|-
TGCGCCAGCAGCCAAGTCGCCAGCTCCTATAATTCACCCCTCCACTTT
CASSQVASSYNSPLHF
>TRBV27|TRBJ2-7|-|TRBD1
TGTGCCAGCAGCCCCCGGGACAGTCGTTACGAGCAGTACTTC
CASSPRDSRYEQYF
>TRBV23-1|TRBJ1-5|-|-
TGCGCCAGCGGTAAACAGGGAAGAGGGCAGCCCCAGCATTTT
CASGKQGRGQPQHF
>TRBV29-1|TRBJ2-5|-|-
TGCAGCGCCGGCGGGCCGCAAGAGACCCAGTACTTC
CSAGGPQETQYF
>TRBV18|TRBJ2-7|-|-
TGTGCCAGCTCACCGGGGCTCCAAGGAAACGAGCAGTACTTC
CASSPGLQGNEQYF
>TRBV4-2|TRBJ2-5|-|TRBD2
TGTGCCAGCAGCCAAGATCTAGCGGGGGGAGGACAGACCCAGTACTTC
CASSQDLAGGGQTQYF
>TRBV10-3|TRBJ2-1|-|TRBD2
TGTGCCATCAGCGACGGGACTAGCGGGGGCCGTACGCAGTTCTTC
CAISDGTSGGRTQFF
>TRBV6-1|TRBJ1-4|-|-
TGTGCCACCTCCGGGGGGACGAATGAAAAACTGTTTTTT
CATSGGTNEKLFF
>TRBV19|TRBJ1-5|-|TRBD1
TGTGCCAGTAGAAGACAGGGGGCTAGGTTCCCCCAGCATTTT
CASRRQGARFPQHF
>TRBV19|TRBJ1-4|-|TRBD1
TGTGCCAGTAGTACGTCCCGGGACAGGGGGTTAAAACTGTTTTTT
CASSTSRDRGLKLFF
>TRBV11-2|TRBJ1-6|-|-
TGTGCCAGCAGCCGGGCCCCCCCTGGGGGGTCACCCCTCCACTTT
CASSRAPPGGSPLHF
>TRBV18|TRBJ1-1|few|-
TGTGCCAGCTCACCCGGGAGCGGCAACACTGAAGCTTTCTTT
CASSPGSGNTEAFF
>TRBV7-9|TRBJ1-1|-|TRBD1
TGTGCCAGCAGCCCAGACAGGGAAGTCACTGAAGCTTTCTTT
CASSPDREVTEAFF
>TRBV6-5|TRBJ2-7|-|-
TGTGCCAGCCTACCTTGGGGCAATTCCTACGAGCAGTACTTC
CASLPWGNSYEQYF
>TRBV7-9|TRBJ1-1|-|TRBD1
TGTGCCAGCAGGCCAAAGGGGGGACAGGGATACATGAACACTGAAGCTTTCTTT
CASRPKGGQGYMNTEAFF
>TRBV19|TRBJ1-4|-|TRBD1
TGTGCCAGTAGTCGAGGACAGGGCAATGAAAAACTGTTTTTT
CASSRGQGNEKLFF
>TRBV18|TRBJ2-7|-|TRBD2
TGTGCCAGCTCACCAGGGACTAGTCGTGAGCAGTACTTC
CASSPGTSREQYF
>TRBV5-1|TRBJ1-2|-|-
TGCGCCAGCAGCTCCGGGGGGGTAGACTTCTATGGCTACACCTTC
CASSSGGVDFYGYTF
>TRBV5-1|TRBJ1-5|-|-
TGCGCCAGCAGCCCAGGACTTAGCAATCAGCCCCAGCATTTT
CASSPGLSNQPQHF
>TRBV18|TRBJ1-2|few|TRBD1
TGTGCCAGCTCACCCGACAGGGGTAACTATGGCTACACCTTC
CASSPDRGNYGYTF
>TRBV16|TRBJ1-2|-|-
TGTGCCAGCACCCACGGGTCCGCGAGGAGCTATGGCTACACCTTC
CASTHGSARSYGYTF
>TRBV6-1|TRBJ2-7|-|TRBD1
TGTGCCAGCAATACCGGGACAGGGGGATACGAGCAGTACTTC
CASNTGTGGYEQYF
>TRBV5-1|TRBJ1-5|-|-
TGCGCCAGCAGTCCTCGGGACTACCCCGGGCGCCAGCATTTT
CASSPRDYPGRQHF
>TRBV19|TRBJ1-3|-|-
TGTGCCAGTACGGGTTACCACTCTGGAAACACCATATATTTT
CASTGYHSGNTIYF
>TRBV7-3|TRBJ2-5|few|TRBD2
TGTGCCAGCAGTCAGACCGGGACTAGCAGGCCCCAGTACTTC
CASSQTGTSRPQYF
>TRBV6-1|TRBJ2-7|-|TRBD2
TGTGCCAGCAGGATCCTGCGGGGGTCACCCTACGAGCAGTACTTC
CASRILRGSPYEQYF
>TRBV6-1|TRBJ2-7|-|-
TGTGCCAGCGGGCAGGGCTACGAGCAGTACTTC
CASGQGYEQYF
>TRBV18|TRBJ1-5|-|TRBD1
TGTGCCAGCTCAGTCGGACAGGGGGCTCTCGATCAGCCCCAGCATTTT
CASSVGQGALDQPQHF
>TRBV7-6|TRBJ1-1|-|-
TGTGCCAGCAGCCTATTAACGGGGAGCACTGAAGCTTTCTTT
CASSLLTGSTEAFF
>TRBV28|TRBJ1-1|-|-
TGTGCCAGCATGCGGGGGAACACTGAAGCTTTCTTT
CASMRGNTEAFF
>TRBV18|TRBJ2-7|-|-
TGTGCCAGCTCACCTTGGCAGGTCGGGGGAGAGCAGTACTTC
CASSPWQVGGEQYF
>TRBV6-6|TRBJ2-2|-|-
TGTGCCAGCAGTTTCACAGGGCTAGCCGGGGAGCTGTTTTTT
CASSFTGLAGELFF